This T cell receptor (beta chain) was captured in a study of blood T cell repertoires in COVID-19. On the study more broadly: PBMCs, B-cell-depleted T cells, or T cells were the source of the cDNA or gDNA that made up the material.

The CDR3 is 14 residues long. Trimming shortened V by 0 bases and J by 7 bases, and 13 bases separated the two germline ends. The germline V gene has CDR1 LNHDA and CDR2 SQIVND (reference sequence). Generated by immunoSEQ multiplex PCR, the TCRdb table keeps only in-frame clones and is missing some. The sample gives approximately 180,000 clones, 70% to 90% of which show up once; 3% to 4% is in the top ten. The sequenced sample was peripheral blood. This sequence originates from a man aged 60 to 75 with acute or convalescent COVID-19. This sequence joins TRBV19 and TRBJ2-7; no firm D call. The CDR3 sequence: CASSIEPGLGEQYF. For the CDR3, the DNA is TGTGCCAGTAGTATAGAACCGGGTCTTGGGGAGCAGTACTTC.